The TCR beta chain under discussion was sequenced for a study of T cells in Graves' hyperthyroidism and ophthalmopathy. Study as a whole: Specimen type is peripheral blood, collected at initial diagnosis prior to any treatment.

TCR beta CDR3 sequences were amplified from RNA transcripts. The HTBI primer set drove a first-round RT-PCR of the TCR CDR3. Each CDR3 protein is one row after TCRdb ran MiXCR on the multiplex PCR reads. The sample shows 350,000 or so distinct CDR3 sequences, 15% to 20% of them seen only once. Uncontrolled infection, other autoimmune disease, pregnancy or lactation disqualified patients from enrolment. The CDR3 extends over 15 amino acids. Germline CDR1 reads SGHTA; CDR2 reads FQGNSA. Trimming stripped 2 bases from V and 0 bases from J, with 8 bases between. This clonotype was counted many times. Its matching antigen is unknown. General study findings and limits: In validation, the model predicted ophthalmopathy. These predictions came a median about 6.8 months before onset.

The sequence was obtained from a woman aged 40 to 49 with Graves' ophthalmopathy. Material: blood. The V and J genes are TRBV7-2 and TRBJ1-3; weak D call: TRBD1 (5 bases). The CDR3, as DNA: TGTGCCAGCAGCTTATCGGGGCTCTCTGGAAACACCATATATTTT. Protein: CASSLSGLSGNTIYF. The whole variable domain, filled in from reference TRBV7-2 and TRBJ1-3, reads GAGVSQSPSNKVTEKGKDVELRCDPISGHTALYWYRQSLGQGLEFLIYFQGNSAPDKSGLPSDRFSAERTGGSVSTLTIQRTQQEDSAVYLCASSLSGLSGNTIYFGEGSWLTVV.